This TCR beta chain derives from a study of post-analysis software for immune sequencing data. Whole-study context: In terms of disease course, relapsing-remitting, secondary progressive and progressive-relapsing multiple sclerosis were included. Study-wide findings and caveats: Diversity measured as normalized Chao1 was significantly lower in multiple sclerosis patients than in controls. The study found TRBV5-6, TRBV5-1 and TRBV20-1 among roughly 5 TRBV segments more frequent in patients than controls.

Prepared TCR beta cDNA libraries contained unique molecular identifiers. The authors obtained some 500,000 cDNA molecules from around 0.96 to 9.9 million T cells. TCRdb used MiXCR to reprocess the PCR reads, holding one entry per CDR3 protein. The sample yields 650,000 to 850,000 distinct CDR3 sequences, roughly 58% seen once. With respect to this clonotype: Its target is not known. A junction boundary mismatches the germline segment, possibly from a read error.

The CDR3 is 17 amino acids. Germline values: CDR1 MGHDK, CDR2 SYGVNS. This TCR was sampled from a girl aged 10 to 17 with multiple sclerosis. Source material: blood. The rearrangement links TRBV25-1 to TRBJ1-5; unclear D gene. Written as DNA, the CDR3 is TGTGCCGGCAGTGAATATCGTAAGGATTTAGGGAATCAGCCCCAGCATTTT. Translated, it gives CAGSEYRKDLGNQPQHF. The whole variable domain, remainder taken from reference TRBV25-1 and TRBJ1-5, is EADIYQTPRYLVIGTGKKITLECSQTMGHDKMYWYQQDPGMELHLIHYSYGVNSTEKGDLSSESTVSRIRTEHFPLTLESARPSHTSQYLCAGSEYRKDLGNQPQHFGDGTRLSIL.